This T cell receptor (beta chain) was sequenced for a study of shared clonotypes between healthy human individuals. Study-wide results and limits: In general, naive subsets displayed greater estimated richness than memory subsets did.

Caucasian adults living in Nashville, Tennessee, provided all samples. Only in-frame clones appear in the TCRdb table, and some are missing; sequencing was by immunoSEQ multiplex PCR. The repertoire includes roughly 1,100,000 clones, 65% to 80% of them detected once, and approximately 1.5% sits in the top ten. Comments on this clone: Its antigen is as yet unknown.

J was trimmed by 9 bases and V by 4 bases; bases with no gene match: 16. This CDR3 has 16 residues. In germline, CDR1 is LNHDA, CDR2 SQIVND (reference sequence). The genes are TRBV19 and TRBJ2-5, with 8 bases matching TRBD1. Sequenced sample: memory CD4+ T cells sorted from blood. Subset denoted: CD45RA-negative fraction. The clonotype was recovered from a man younger than 30 in good health. The CDR3 here is CASSTVADRERKSQYF. The CDR3 nucleotides are TGTGCCAGTAGTACCGTCGCGGACAGGGAACGTAAATCCCAGTACTTC.